One T cell receptor beta chain is described in this entry. CDR3 length: 14 amino acids. In germline, CDR1 is SGHTA, CDR2 FQGNSA. Trimming pared 6 bases from V and 8 bases from J, leaving 16 bases between. The data were obtained in a study of blood T cell repertoires in COVID-19. Whole-study context: Samples of COVID-19 (acute and convalescent) were obtained from the United States, Italy and Spain.

As handled by the study authors: Scientists estimated how many nucleated cells there were by amplifying reference gene primers. Profiling relied on immunoSEQ multiplex PCR, and the TCRdb table lists in-frame clones only, not all of them. V and J calls plus clone size are reproduced from that table; the DNA served to infer D and trimming. Among more than 200,000 clones, around 85% were seen once, and the ten largest hold around 0.7%. The gene calls are TRBV7-2 and TRBJ1-4; tentatively, D is TRBD1 (5 bases). The receptor comes from a man aged 35-49 years with acute or convalescent COVID-19. Input material: peripheral blood. CDR3 protein: CASRHLDKGEKLFF. Here the CDR3 DNA reads TGTGCCAGCAGACATTTGGACAAGGGGGAAAAACTGTTTTTT.